Listed here are 20 T cell receptor beta chains from one sample, sequenced in a study of immune evolution from preneoplasia to lung adenocarcinoma. Produced via immunoSEQ multiplex PCR; TCRdb's table is partial and in-frame only. The sample shows 10,000 or so clones, around three quarters of them seen only once. Input material: FFPE minimally invasive lung adenocarcinoma tissue. Receptor source: a person aged 65-85 years with lung adenocarcinoma.

This chain connects TRBV29-1 to TRBJ1-2; D gene unclear. CDR3 size: 12 residues. V gave up 7 bases and J gave up 3 bases, with 12 bases separating them. The V gene's germline CDR1 is SQVTM and CDR2 ANQGSEA. The chain's CDR3 is CSASEGDYGYTF. CDR3 bases: TGCAGCGCCTCCGAAGGAGACTATGGCTACACCTTC.

The gene calls are TRBV4-1 and TRBJ1-3; D unclear. CDR3 length equals 17 residues. CDR1 and CDR2 from the germline V gene are MGHRA and YSYEKL. Trimming shortened V by 0 bases and J by 0 bases, and 12 bases separated the two germline ends. The CDR3 here is CASSQELISGSGNTIYF. CDR3 DNA sequence: TGCGCCAGCAGCCAAGAGTTAATATCAGGCTCTGGAAACACCATATATTTT.

This clone was observed a single time. The chain carries TRBV21-1 and TRBJ2-2; the table names TRBD2, a call not compared with the DNA. TRBV21-1 is described as a pseudogene. The CDR3 spans 18 residues. The DNA of the CDR3 is TGTGCCAGCAGCGCTCCCCAAAGACTGGGGAGTCGAACCGGGGAGCTGTTTTTT. Translation gives CASSAPQRLGSRTGELFF.

This clone was seen a handful of times. The V gene is TRBV28, the J gene TRBJ1-2, with D maybe TRBD1 (5 bases). The CDR3 consists of 15 residues. Germline V gene sequence: CDR1 MDHEN, CDR2 SYDVKM. The V end lost 3 bases, the J end lost 0 bases, and 11 bases lay between the germline ends. The CDR3 region is CASSLGRGANYGYTF. As DNA, the CDR3 is TGTGCCAGCAGTTTGGGTAGGGGAGCTAACTATGGCTACACCTTC.

The CDR3 sequence: CASSDTWGRGRAYEQYF. The CDR3 DNA sequence: TGTGCCAGCAGTGATACGTGGGGCAGGGGGAGGGCCTACGAGCAGTACTTC. The J gene is TRBJ2-7, the V gene TRBV25-1, with D perhaps assigned TRBD1 or TRBD2 (7 bases each). The V end was cut by 3 bases, the J end by 2 bases, with 20 bases between. The CDR3 runs 17 residues. Germline values: CDR1 MGHDK, CDR2 SYGVNS.

The chain carries TRBV7-9 and TRBJ2-7; the match to TRBD1 covers 10 bases. After removal of 5 bases from V and 7 bases from J, the junction contained 11 bases not matched to a gene. The CDR3 is made up of 15 amino acids. CDR1 is SEHNR and CDR2 is FQNEAQ in the germline V gene (reference sequence). The CDR3 reads CASSRGGTGVEEQYF. The CDR3 nucleotides read TGTGCCAGCAGCCGCGGGGGGACAGGGGTCGAAGAGCAGTACTTC.

The chain links TRBV5-5 to TRBJ1-1, with D hard to call. This CDR3 is built from 15 residues. V was shortened by 4 bases and J by 6 bases, with 19 bases between the two germline ends. Looked up from germline, CDR1 is SGHKS and CDR2 is YYEKEE (reference sequence). The CDR3 DNA follows: TGTGCCAGCAGCCTCAGGTTCTCAGTCGCGGCTGAAGCTTTCTTT. Translation: CASSLRFSVAAEAFF.

This clone is a singleton in its sample. The J gene is TRBJ2-5, the V gene TRBV11-1; D ambiguous. The length of the CDR3 is 13 residues. The V end was cut by 5 bases, the J end by 3 bases, with 10 bases between. Germline loops: CDR1 SGHAT, CDR2 FQDESV (reference sequence). CDR3 protein: CASSLIKKETQYF. The CDR3 nucleotides read TGTGCCAGCAGCCTCATAAAGAAAGAGACCCAGTACTTC.

The chain recombines TRBV19 with TRBJ1-5; D may be TRBD1 (5 bases). Between the trimmed V and J ends, which lost 5 bases and 0 bases, there was a span of 11 bases. The CDR3 sequence is 15 residues long. Germline V gene lookup returns CDR1 LNHDA and CDR2 SQIVND (reference sequence). The CDR3 is CASSWAGYSNQPQHF. The CDR3 DNA reads TGTGCCAGTAGTTGGGCAGGGTATAGCAATCAGCCCCAGCATTTT.

The chain joins TRBV30 to TRBJ1-1; tentative D call: TRBD1 (5 bases). Trimming stripped 5 bases from V and 6 bases from J, with 19 bases between. This CDR3 is built from 14 residues. Germline-derived CDR1 and CDR2 are GTSNPN and SVGIG (reference sequence). The CDR3 here is CAWAQVAGGAEAFF. DNA for the CDR3: TGTGCCTGGGCTCAGGTCGCGGGGGGGGCTGAAGCTTTCTTT.

This chain links TRBV28 with TRBJ2-2; tentative D call: TRBD2 (5 bases). The CDR3 sequence is 16 residues long. Trimming took off 8 bases at V and 8 bases at J, with 24 bases between the two ends. The germline V gene encodes CDR1 MDHEN and CDR2 SYDVKM. CDR3 region: CASLRSGLATSGELFF. The CDR3 nucleotides are TGTGCCAGCCTCAGGAGTGGACTCGCCACATCTGGGGAGCTGTTTTTT.

The chain recombines TRBV10-3 with TRBJ2-7, with 8 bases that match TRBD1. V shed 6 bases, J shed 1 base, and the junction held 2 bases outside the gene matches. The CDR3 length is 13 residues. Germline CDR1 is ENHRY and CDR2 is SYGVKD. The CDR3 region is CAIRGQDSYEQYF. The CDR3 DNA reads TGTGCCATCAGGGGACAGGATTCCTACGAGCAGTACTTC.

This clone was seen once. This specimen includes other DNA sequences encoding the same CDR3. The gene calls are TRBV29-1 and TRBJ2-5, with D unresolved. Between the trimmed V and J ends, which lost 5 bases and 11 bases, there was a span of 15 bases. In germline, CDR1 is SQVTM, CDR2 ANQGSEA. The CDR3 covers 11 residues. This chain's CDR3 is CSVLGNYEQYF. CDR3 coding DNA: TGCAGCGTTCTGGGCAACTATGAGCAGTACTTC.

This clone appeared once. This sequence joins TRBV29-1 and TRBJ2-2; D not resolved. Trimming cost V 5 bases and J 7 bases, with 17 bases left between them. This CDR3 is built from 14 residues. CDR1 and CDR2 from the germline V gene are SQVTM and ANQGSEA. CDR3 coding DNA: TGCAGCGTTCAGGTCTCGGTTTATAACGGGGAGCTGTTTTTT. It codes for CSVQVSVYNGELFF.

The rearrangement uses TRBV11-2 and TRBJ1-5; D possibly corresponds to TRBD1 (5 bases). There are 13 residues in the CDR3. V was cut by 5 bases and J by 3 bases, with 8 bases left in between. Germline CDR1 reads SGHAT; CDR2 reads FQNNGV. This CDR3 reads CASSPGFNQPQHF. In DNA form, the CDR3 reads TGTGCCAGCAGCCCAGGGTTCAATCAGCCCCAGCATTTT.

This clone was recorded once. J is TRBJ2-5 and V is TRBV19; a possible D gene is TRBD1 (6 bases). This CDR3 spans 16 amino acids. V lost 1 base and J 3 bases, leaving 15 bases between the germline ends. Per germline, CDR1 LNHDA and CDR2 SQIVND (reference sequence). This CDR3 reads CASSIGGGGQKETQYF. CDR3 DNA: TGTGCCAGTAGTATAGGAGGGGGTGGACAGAAAGAGACCCAGTACTTC.

V usage is TRBV6-4 and J usage is TRBJ2-3; the match to TRBD1 covers 10 bases. Germline V gene lookup returns CDR1 MRHNA and CDR2 SNTAGT. The CDR3 length is 14 residues. Trimming at V came to 4 bases and at J to 2 bases, leaving 0 bases not matched to a gene. The CDR3 loop is CASSGQGATDTQYF. CDR3 in DNA: TGTGCCAGCAGTGGACAGGGGGCCACAGATACGCAGTATTTT.

The chain couples TRBV9 to TRBJ2-1, with D hard to call. The V end lost 1 base, the J end lost 4 bases, and 9 bases lay between the germline ends. Germline-derived CDR1 and CDR2 are SGDLS and YYNGEE. The CDR3 contains 14 residues. Here the CDR3 DNA reads TGTGCCAGCAGCGTAAGGTTGAGTTACAATGAGCAGTTCTTC. Translation gives CASSVRLSYNEQFF.

The chain uses TRBV7-2 and TRBJ2-7; D is unclear. CDR1 and CDR2 from the germline V gene are SGHTA and FQGNSA. The V end was cut by 2 bases, the J end by 7 bases, with 12 bases between. The CDR3 is 13 amino acids. DNA for the CDR3: TGTGCCAGCAGCTTATATCAGCTGCGTGAGCAGTACTTC. As protein: CASSLYQLREQYF.

In this sample, this clone turned up a few times. The gene calls are TRBV12-5 and TRBJ2-7; D is unclear. In germline, CDR1 is LGHNT, CDR2 FRNRAP. CDR3 length equals 11 residues. The V and J ends lost 7 bases and 3 bases respectively, with 7 bases between them. In nucleotides, the CDR3 is TGTGCTAGTGTGATCGGCTACGAGCAGTACTTC. Its translation: CASVIGYEQYF.